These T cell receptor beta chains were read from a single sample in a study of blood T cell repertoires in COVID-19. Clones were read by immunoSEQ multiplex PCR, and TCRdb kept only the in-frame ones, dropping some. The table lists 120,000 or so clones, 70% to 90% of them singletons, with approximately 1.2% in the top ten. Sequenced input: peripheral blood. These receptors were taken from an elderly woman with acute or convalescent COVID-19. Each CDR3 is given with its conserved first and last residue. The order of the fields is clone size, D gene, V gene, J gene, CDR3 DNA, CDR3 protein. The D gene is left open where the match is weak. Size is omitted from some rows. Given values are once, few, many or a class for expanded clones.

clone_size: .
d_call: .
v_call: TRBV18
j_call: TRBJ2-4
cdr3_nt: TGTGCCAGCTCACCAGGGCGATTTGCCAAAAACATTCAGTACTTC
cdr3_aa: CASSPGRFAKNIQYF

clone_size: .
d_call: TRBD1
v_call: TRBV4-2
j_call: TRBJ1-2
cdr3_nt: TGTGCCAGCAGCCGACAGCGCACAACGGGACAGGGGAAGGCGGGTTATGGCTACACCTTC
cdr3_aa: CASSRQRTTGQGKAGYGYTF

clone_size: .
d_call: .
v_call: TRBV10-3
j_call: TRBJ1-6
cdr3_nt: TGTGCCATCCGGTCCTATGCCCGGGACTCCTATAATTCACCCCTCCACTTT
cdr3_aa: CAIRSYARDSYNSPLHF

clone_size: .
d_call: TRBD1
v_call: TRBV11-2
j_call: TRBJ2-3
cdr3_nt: TGTGCCAGCAGCTTATTAAGGGACAGGCTAGCAACAGATACGCAGTATTTT
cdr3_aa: CASSLLRDRLATDTQYF

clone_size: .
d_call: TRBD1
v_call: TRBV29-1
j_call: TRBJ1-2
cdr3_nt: TGCAGCGTTGAGGTTAGTCTAAGGGTAGAGGGGGCGTTTGGCTACACCTTC
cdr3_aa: CSVEVSLRVEGAFGYTF

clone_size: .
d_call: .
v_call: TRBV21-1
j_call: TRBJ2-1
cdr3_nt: TGTGCCAGCAGCAAAGAATCACTAGCGGGGGGCCGACCGGGGTTCTTC
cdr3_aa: CASSKESLAGGRPGFF

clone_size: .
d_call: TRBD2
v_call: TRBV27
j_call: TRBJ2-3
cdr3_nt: TGTGCCAGCAGTAATCCGGGACTAGGGAGAGATACGCAGTATTTT
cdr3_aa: CASSNPGLGRDTQYF

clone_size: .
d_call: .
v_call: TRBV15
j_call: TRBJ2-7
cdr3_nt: TGTGCCACCAGCAGCACTACAGGGCCGCGATCCTACGAGCAGTACTTC
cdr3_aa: CATSSTTGPRSYEQYF

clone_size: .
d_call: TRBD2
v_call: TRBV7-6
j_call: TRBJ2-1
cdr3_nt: TGTGCCAGCAGCAGGATAGCGGGGGGGTCATACAATGAGCAGTTCTTC
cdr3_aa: CASSRIAGGSYNEQFF

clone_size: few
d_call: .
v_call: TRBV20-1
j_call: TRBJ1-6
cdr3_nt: TGCAGTGCTAGTTCGGACAGCTCAAATGGATCCCTCCACTTT
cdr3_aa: CSASSDSSNGSLHF

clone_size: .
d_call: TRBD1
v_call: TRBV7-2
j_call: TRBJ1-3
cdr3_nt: TGTGCCAGCAGCTCCCGACAGGGCGATTACTCTGGAAACACCATATATTTT
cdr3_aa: CASSSRQGDYSGNTIYF

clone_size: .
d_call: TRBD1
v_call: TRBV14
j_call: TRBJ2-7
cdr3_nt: TGTGCCAGCAGCCTAAGGGACAGGGGGGGCGAGCAGTACTTC
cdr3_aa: CASSLRDRGGEQYF

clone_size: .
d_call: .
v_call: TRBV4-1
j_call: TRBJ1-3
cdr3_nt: TGCGCCAGCAGCCAACTTGCGACAGGCCCCCAAATGGGAAACACCATATATTTT
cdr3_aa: CASSQLATGPQMGNTIYF

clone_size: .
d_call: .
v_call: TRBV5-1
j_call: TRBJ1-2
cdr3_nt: TGCGCCAGCAGCTTGTCTTCGGGGGGAAAGGGCTACACCTTC
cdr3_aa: CASSLSSGGKGYTF

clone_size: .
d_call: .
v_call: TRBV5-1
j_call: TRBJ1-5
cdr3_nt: TGCGCCAGCAGCTTGGGGGGAGGGGCCAATCAGCCCCAGCATTTT
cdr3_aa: CASSLGGGANQPQHF

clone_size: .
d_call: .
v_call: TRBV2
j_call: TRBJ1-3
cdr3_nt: TGTGCCAGCAGTGGGCGTCGGGTCTCTGGAAACACCATATATTTT
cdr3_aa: CASSGRRVSGNTIYF

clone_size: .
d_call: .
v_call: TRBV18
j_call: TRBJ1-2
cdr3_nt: TGTGCCAGCTCACCTGGCCCCCAGGGGTGGGGCTACACCTTC
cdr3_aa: CASSPGPQGWGYTF

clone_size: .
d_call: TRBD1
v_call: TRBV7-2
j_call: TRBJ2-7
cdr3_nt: TGTGCCAGCAGCTTAGGCGGACAGGCCTACGAGCAGTACTTC
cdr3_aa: CASSLGGQAYEQYF

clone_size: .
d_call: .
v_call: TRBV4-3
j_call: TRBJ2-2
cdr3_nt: TGCGCCAGCAGCCAAGAGTTGGTAGACAGGACGAACACCGGGGAGCTGTTTTTT
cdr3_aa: CASSQELVDRTNTGELFF

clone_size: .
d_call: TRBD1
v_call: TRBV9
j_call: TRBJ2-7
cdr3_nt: TGTGCCAGCAGCGTAGGTGGGGGACAGGGGTCGGAGCAGTACTTC
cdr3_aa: CASSVGGGQGSEQYF

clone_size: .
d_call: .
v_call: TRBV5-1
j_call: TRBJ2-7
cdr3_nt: TGCGCCAGCAGCCCCGGAACTAGATACGAGCAGTACTTC
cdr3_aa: CASSPGTRYEQYF

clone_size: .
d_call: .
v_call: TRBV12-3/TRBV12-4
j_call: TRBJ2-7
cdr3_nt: TGTGCCAGCAGGCCCAGGGGCTACGACGAGCAGTACTTC
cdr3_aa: CASRPRGYDEQYF

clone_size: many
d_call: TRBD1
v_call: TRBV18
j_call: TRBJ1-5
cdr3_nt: TGTGCCAGCTCACCACGACAGGGAGACAATCAGCCCCAGCATTTT
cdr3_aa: CASSPRQGDNQPQHF

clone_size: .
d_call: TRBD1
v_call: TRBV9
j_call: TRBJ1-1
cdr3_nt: TGTGCCAGCAGCGTAGCCCCGGACAGGGACACTGAAGCTTTCTTT
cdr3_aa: CASSVAPDRDTEAFF

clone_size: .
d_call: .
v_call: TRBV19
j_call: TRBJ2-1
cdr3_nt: TGTGCCAGTAGTACTAGCGCTGCCTACAATGAGCAGTTCTTC
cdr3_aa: CASSTSAAYNEQFF

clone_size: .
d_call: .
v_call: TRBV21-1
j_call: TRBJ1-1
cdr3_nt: TGTGCCAGCAGCAAAGTTTGGCGGTTGGCGGACACTGAAGCTTTCTTT
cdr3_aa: CASSKVWRLADTEAFF

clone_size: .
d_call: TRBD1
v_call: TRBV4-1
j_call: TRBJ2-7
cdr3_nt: TGCGCCAGCAGCCTACACTGGGGACAGGGGATCTCCTACGAGCAGTACTTC
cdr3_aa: CASSLHWGQGISYEQYF

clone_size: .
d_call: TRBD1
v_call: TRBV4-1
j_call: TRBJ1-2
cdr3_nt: TGCGCCAGCAGCCAAGTTTCACAGGGGGCGCGAATAGGCTACACCTTC
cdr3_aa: CASSQVSQGARIGYTF

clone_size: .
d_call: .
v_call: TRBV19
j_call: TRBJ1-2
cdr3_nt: TGTGCCAGTAGTCCTTTGTACTATGGCTACACCTTC
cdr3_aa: CASSPLYYGYTF

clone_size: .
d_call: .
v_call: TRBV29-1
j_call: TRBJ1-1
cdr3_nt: TGCAGCGTTGAGGGTGCAGGGGTTGGTGAAGCTTTCTTT
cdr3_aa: CSVEGAGVGEAFF

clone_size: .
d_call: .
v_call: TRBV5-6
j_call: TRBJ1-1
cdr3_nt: TGTGCCAGCAGCTTGGCCGGGACAAGATACACTGAAGCTTTCTTT
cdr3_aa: CASSLAGTRYTEAFF

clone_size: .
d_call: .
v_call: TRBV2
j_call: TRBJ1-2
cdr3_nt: TGTGCCAGCAGCGACTCCACTGATAAGGGCTACACCTTC
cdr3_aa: CASSDSTDKGYTF

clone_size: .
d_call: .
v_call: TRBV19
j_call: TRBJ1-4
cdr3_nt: TGTGCCAGTAGTAATGGCGGAGCAACTAATGAAAAACTGTTTTTT
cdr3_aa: CASSNGGATNEKLFF

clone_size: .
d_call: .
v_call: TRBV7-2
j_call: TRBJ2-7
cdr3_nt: TGTGCCAGCAGCGGGGGGGCGAGGTCCTACGAGCAGTACTTC
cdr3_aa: CASSGGARSYEQYF

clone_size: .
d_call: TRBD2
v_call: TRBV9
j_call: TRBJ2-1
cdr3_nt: TGTGCCAGCAGCGTCCCCCGGGGGGGACTTGATGAGCAGTTCTTC
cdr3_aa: CASSVPRGGLDEQFF